Listed below are T cell receptor beta chains from one sample, sequenced in a study of cytomegalovirus exposure and HLA in healthy donors. Generated by immunoSEQ multiplex PCR, the TCRdb table keeps only in-frame clones and is missing some. This table has under 200,000 clones, approximately 86% appearing once. Sequenced sample: PBMCs. The receptors here all came from a woman aged 18-29 years in good health and CMV-seronegative. The CDR3 runs from the conserved cysteine through the conserved F or W. D genes are given only for firm matches. For some rows the clone size is stated as once, few or many, or as a class when expanded; others skip it.

clone_size d_call j_call v_call cdr3_nt cdr3_aa
. . TRBJ2-7 TRBV7-9 TGTGCCAGCAGCCTCTACCCTCAAAGCTCCTACGAGCAGTACTTC CASSLYPQSSYEQYF
. TRBD1 TRBJ2-5 TRBV5-1 TGCGCCAGCAGCTTGGGGGGGACAGAAGAGACCCAGTACTTC CASSLGGTEETQYF
. TRBD2 TRBJ2-2 TRBV28 TGTGCCAGCAGTTTAAGCCGGGAGGACTCCGGGGAGCTGTTTTTT CASSLSREDSGELFF
. . TRBJ2-5 TRBV4-1 TGCGCCAGCAGCCACGCACAGGGGAAAGACTTTCCCGTAGCGGCCCAGTACTTC CASSHAQGKDFPVAAQYF
. . TRBJ2-7 TRBV28 TGTGCCAGCAGACCAAAGATCCTACGCTCCTACGAGCAGTACTTC CASRPKILRSYEQYF
. . TRBJ2-3 TRBV7-2 TGTGCCAGCAGCTTGGGCTTTACCACAGATACGCAGTATTTT CASSLGFTTDTQYF
. TRBD1 TRBJ1-2 TRBV19 TGTGCCATCAGACAGGGGGCAGGCTATGGCTACACCTTC CAIRQGAGYGYTF
. TRBD1 TRBJ1-2 TRBV19 TGTGCCAGTAGTACCCCGTCCAGACAGGGGGCTCTGGATGGCTACACCTTC CASSTPSRQGALDGYTF
. . TRBJ1-5 TRBV2 TGTGCCAGCAGTGATTTGGGGGACTCTAGCAATCAGCCCCAGCATTTT CASSDLGDSSNQPQHF
once . TRBJ1-1 TRBV6-1 TGTGCCAGCAGTGATGGGGAGGGTCCCACTGAAGCTTTCTTT CASSDGEGPTEAFF
. TRBD1 TRBJ1-1 TRBV5-1 TGCGCCAGCAGTTATGGGACAGGAGGGACTGAAGCTTTCTTT CASSYGTGGTEAFF
. . TRBJ2-3 TRBV2 TGTGCCAGCAATCCGGACAGACAAGACACAGATACGCAGTATTTT CASNPDRQDTDTQYF
. . TRBJ1-3 TRBV7-9 TGTTCCAGCACCTCCACGGGGGGCTCAGCCTCTGGAAACACCATATATTTT CSSTSTGGSASGNTIYF
once . TRBJ2-1 TRBV30 TGTGCCTGGAGACCTGCTAGGTTCAATGAGCAGTTCTTC CAWRPARFNEQFF
. . TRBJ2-3 TRBV15 TGTGCCACCAGCAGTGACCTAGTTAGGCGAGCGCAGTATTTT CATSSDLVRRAQYF
few TRBD1 TRBJ1-1 TRBV7-3 TGTGCCAGCAGCCTGCAGGGGGACACTGAAGCTTTCTTT CASSLQGDTEAFF
. TRBD1 TRBJ1-1 TRBV28 TGTGCCAGCAGTTTGGACAGGGTTGCACCAGAAGCTTTCTTT CASSLDRVAPEAFF
. . TRBJ1-5 TRBV6-6 TGTGCCAGCAGTCGGACAGCCGATCAGCCCCAGCATTTT CASSRTADQPQHF
few TRBD1 TRBJ1-4 TRBV6-6 TGTGCCAGCAGTAGTACGGGACAGGGGAATGAAAAACTGTTTTTT CASSSTGQGNEKLFF
. TRBD1 TRBJ2-5 TRBV6-5 TGTGCCAGCAAACAGGGGGGAGAGCAGTACTTC CASKQGGEQYF
. TRBD1 TRBJ1-1 TRBV18 TGTGCCAGCTCCCCTCAGGGGGGGAACACTGAAGCTTTCTTT CASSPQGGNTEAFF
. TRBD1 TRBJ2-2 TRBV5-1 TGCGCCAGCAGCCGGACGGCAGAGGGGGCGGCCGGGGAGCTGTTTTTT CASSRTAEGAAGELFF
. . TRBJ1-2 TRBV6-5 TGTGCCAGCAGTTACTCAGGGGGAACTCGTGGCTACACCTTC CASSYSGGTRGYTF
. TRBD1 TRBJ2-7 TRBV11-2 TGTGCCAGCAGCCTACAGGGGTACGAGCAGTACTTC CASSLQGYEQYF
. TRBD1 TRBJ2-7 TRBV15 TGTGCCACCAGCACCCAGATTGGACTCGGACAGGGGCGGTACGAGCAGTACTTC CATSTQIGLGQGRYEQYF
. . TRBJ1-2 TRBV29-1 TGCAGCGTTGAGGTCCAGATGGGGGGTTTCGGCTACACCTTC CSVEVQMGGFGYTF
. TRBD1 TRBJ1-6 TRBV6-5 TGTGCCAGCAGTTGGACCGGGACAGTTTATAATTCACCCCTCCACTTT CASSWTGTVYNSPLHF
. . TRBJ2-7 TRBV5-8 TGTGCCAGCAGCTTTAGGCTTAGACCCGGAGCCGAGCAGTACTTC CASSFRLRPGAEQYF
. TRBD1 TRBJ2-3 TRBV7-9 TGTGCCAGCAGACCTAACCGGGACAGTGGACGTGATACGCAGTATTTT CASRPNRDSGRDTQYF